The source of this TCR beta chain is a study of cytomegalovirus exposure and HLA in healthy donors. The primer mix had 60 Vbeta and 13 Jbeta primers. This table comes from immunoSEQ multiplex PCR, and its TCRdb copy is limited to in-frame clones, with some not included. The sample shows approximately 190,000 clones, roughly 80% of them seen only once. This CDR3 contains 16 residues. In the case of this clone: Its specificity is unknown.

Study-level findings and limits: A missense variant in DCLRE1C was later tied to TCR beta V- and J-gene trimming.

V is TRBV22-1 and J is TRBJ1-3. TRBV22-1 is a documented pseudogene. Source material: PBMCs. This sequence was found in a woman in her 30s in good health and CMV-seropositive. The CDR3 DNA follows: TGTCCTGGGAGCCCCAAGGAGGGATTAGCTGGAAACACCATATATTTT. Protein sequence: CPGSPKEGLAGNTIYF.